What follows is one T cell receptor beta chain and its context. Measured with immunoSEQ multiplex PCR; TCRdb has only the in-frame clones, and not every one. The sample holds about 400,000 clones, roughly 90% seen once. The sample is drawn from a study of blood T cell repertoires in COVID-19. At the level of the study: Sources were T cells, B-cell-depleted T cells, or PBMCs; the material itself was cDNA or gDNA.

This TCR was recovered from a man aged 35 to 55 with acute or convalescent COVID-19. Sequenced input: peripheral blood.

The CDR3 protein is CASSEWRGDLKNTGELFF. The DNA for the CDR3 is TGTGCCAGCAGTGAATGGCGGGGGGACTTAAAAAACACCGGGGAGCTGTTTTTT. The gene calls are TRBV6-1 and TRBJ2-2; 8 bases are shared with TRBD2. With 2 bases clipped from V and 2 bases from J, the junction kept 10 bases outside the gene matches. The CDR3 is 18 residues long. Germline CDR1 is MNHNS and CDR2 is SASEGT.